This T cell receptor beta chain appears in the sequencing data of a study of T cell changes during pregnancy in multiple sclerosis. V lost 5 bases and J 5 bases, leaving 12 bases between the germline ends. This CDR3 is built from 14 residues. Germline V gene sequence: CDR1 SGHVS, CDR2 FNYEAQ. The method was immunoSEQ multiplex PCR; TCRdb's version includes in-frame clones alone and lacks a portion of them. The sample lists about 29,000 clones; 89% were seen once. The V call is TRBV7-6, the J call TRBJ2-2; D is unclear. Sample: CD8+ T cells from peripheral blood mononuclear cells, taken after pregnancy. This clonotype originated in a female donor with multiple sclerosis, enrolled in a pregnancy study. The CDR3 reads CASSPVPGTGELFF. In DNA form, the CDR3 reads TGTGCCAGCAGCCCGGTCCCCGGGACCGGGGAGCTGTTTTTT.